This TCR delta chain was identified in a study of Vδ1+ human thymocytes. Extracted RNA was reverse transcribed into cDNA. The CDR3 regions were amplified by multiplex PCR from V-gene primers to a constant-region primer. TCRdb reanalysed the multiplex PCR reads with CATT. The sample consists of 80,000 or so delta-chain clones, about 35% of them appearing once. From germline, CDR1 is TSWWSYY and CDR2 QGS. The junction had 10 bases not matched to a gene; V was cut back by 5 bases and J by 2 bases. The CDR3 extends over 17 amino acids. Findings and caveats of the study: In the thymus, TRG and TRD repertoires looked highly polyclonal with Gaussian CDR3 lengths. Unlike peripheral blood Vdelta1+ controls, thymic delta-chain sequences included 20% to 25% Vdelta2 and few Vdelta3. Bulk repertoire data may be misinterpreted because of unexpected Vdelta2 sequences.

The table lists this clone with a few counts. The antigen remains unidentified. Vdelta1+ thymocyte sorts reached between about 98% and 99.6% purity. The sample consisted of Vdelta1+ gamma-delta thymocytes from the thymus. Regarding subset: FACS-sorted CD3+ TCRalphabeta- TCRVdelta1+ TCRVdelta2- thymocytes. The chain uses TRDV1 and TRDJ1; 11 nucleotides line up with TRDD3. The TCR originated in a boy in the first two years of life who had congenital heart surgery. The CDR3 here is CALGTPRLGDITDKLIF. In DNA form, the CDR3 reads TGTGCTCTTGGGACACCTCGACTGGGGGATATAACCGATAAACTCATCTTT.